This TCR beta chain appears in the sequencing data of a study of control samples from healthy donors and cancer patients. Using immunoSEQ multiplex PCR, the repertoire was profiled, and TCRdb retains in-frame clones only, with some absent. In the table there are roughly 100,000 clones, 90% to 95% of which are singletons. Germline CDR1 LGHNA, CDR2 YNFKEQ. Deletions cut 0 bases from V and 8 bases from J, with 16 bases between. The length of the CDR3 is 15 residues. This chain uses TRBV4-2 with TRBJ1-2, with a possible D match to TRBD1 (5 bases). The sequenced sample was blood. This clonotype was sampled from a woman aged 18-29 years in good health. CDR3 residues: CASSQDEWGDGGYTF. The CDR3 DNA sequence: TGTGCCAGCAGCCAAGATGAGTGGGGGGATGGCGGCTACACCTTC.